This TCR beta chain appears in the sequencing data of a study of T cells in localized non-small cell lung cancer. The study, taken as a whole, reports: Heterogeneity within the tumor remains possible, as just one region underwent sequencing.

The data were produced by immunoSEQ multiplex PCR, yet TCRdb's version contains in-frame clones alone and is incomplete. Seen here are 2,900 or so clones, 25% to 35% observed once, and the top ten hold around a sixth. In this sample, this clone turned up a few times. Its specificity is unknown. This receptor was taken from a female donor at least 60 years old with stage II squamous cell lung carcinoma. The sample consisted of lung tumor tissue, taken before any cancer treatment.

CDR3 amino acids: CASRGGWNYGYTF. For the CDR3, the DNA is TGTGCCAGCAGGGGCGGCTGGAACTATGGCTACACCTTC. The V call is TRBV6-8, the J call TRBJ1-2; D remains ambiguous. In germline, CDR1 is MNHGY, CDR2 SAAAGT. This CDR3 comprises 13 residues. V was cut by 6 bases and J by 2 bases, with 10 bases left in between.